The 18 T cell receptor beta chains below come from one sample, sequenced in a study of beta chain features in type 1 diabetes (dated by TCRdb to the late 2010s). Library construction relied on the immunoSEQ multiplex PCR assay. All of the isolated RNA was reverse transcribed with the High Capacity cDNA Reverse Transcription Kit, so expressed TCRB transcripts were sequenced. TCRdb stores this immuneACCESS table with in-frame sequences only. Part of the clones is absent; in the studies checked, under half of the shortfall reflects unresolved V genes, and no reason is known for the rest. For this sample there are a few hundred thousand clones; less than 35% appear just once. The top ten constitute roughly 4% of the sample. The sequencing input was central memory CD4+ T cells from blood. These receptor sequences come from a man aged 25 to 40 in good health.

J is TRBJ1-3 and V is TRBV30; D is ambiguous. The V end was cut by 1 base, the J end by 0 bases, with 7 bases between. Germline-derived CDR1 and CDR2 are GTSNPN and SVGIG (reference sequence). The CDR3 extends over 14 amino acids. The CDR3 sequence is CAWSGTVSGNTIYF. In DNA form, the CDR3 reads TGTGCCTGGAGTGGGACGGTCTCTGGAAACACCATATATTTT.

The rearrangement joins TRBV6-6 to TRBJ2-7; D ambiguous. The CDR3 is 14 amino acids. The germline V and J ends were trimmed by 2 bases and 5 bases, with 13 bases remaining between them. Germline loops: CDR1 MNHNY, CDR2 SVGAGI (reference sequence). The CDR3 nucleotides are TGTGCCAGCAGTTACCAGGCCCCCGAGGACGAGCAGTACTTC. This translates into CASSYQAPEDEQYF.

For the CDR3, the DNA is TGTGCCAGCAGTCCCCGGGACAGGGGGCACATTCAGTACTTC. Translated: CASSPRDRGHIQYF. The chain uses TRBV6-5 and TRBJ2-4; 12 bases match TRBD1. Trimming cost V 5 bases and J 8 bases; bases outside gene matches: 4. Germline CDR1 MNHEY, CDR2 SVGAGI. The CDR3 covers 14 residues.

This clone was detected a few times. The chain is built from TRBV30 and TRBJ2-1, with no clear D. Trimming stripped 2 bases from V and 7 bases from J, with 9 bases between. The CDR3 runs 12 residues. Germline V gives CDR1 GTSNPN, CDR2 SVGIG (reference sequence). The CDR3, as DNA: TGTGCCTGGAGTTTCCTCGTAAATGAGCAGTTCTTC. Amino acid sequence: CAWSFLVNEQFF. Full variable domain (rest looked up from reference TRBV30 and TRBJ2-1): SQTIHQWPATLVQPVGSPLSLECTVEGTSNPNLYWYRQAAGRGLQLLFYSVGIGQISSEVPQNLSASRPQDRQFILSSKKLLLSDSGFYLCAWSFLVNEQFFGPGTRLTVL.

The rearrangement joins TRBV2 to TRBJ2-7; TRBD1 might be the D (6 bases). The CDR3 loop spans 13 amino acids. The V end lost 6 bases, the J end lost 4 bases, and 13 bases lay between the germline ends. Germline V CDR1 and CDR2: SNHLY, FYNNEI. CDR3 sequence (DNA): TGTGCCAGCAGCCGGGACACTCTATACGAGCAGTACTTC. It translates to CASSRDTLYEQYF.

The V call is TRBV30, the J call TRBJ1-6; D may be TRBD1 (5 bases). This CDR3 comprises 17 residues. V was cut by 5 bases and J by 7 bases, with 24 bases left in between. Per germline, CDR1 GTSNPN and CDR2 SVGIG (reference sequence). The CDR3 region has the DNA TGTGCCTGGCTGCACCCAAGCTGGGCAGGGCCGAATTCACCCCTCCACTTT. Translation: CAWLHPSWAGPNSPLHF.

V is TRBV29-1 and J is TRBJ2-3, with D unresolved. The V gene's germline CDR1 is SQVTM and CDR2 ANQGSEA. The germline V and J ends were trimmed by 4 bases and 2 bases, with 13 bases remaining between them. The CDR3 spans 14 residues. In nucleotides, the CDR3 is TGCAGCGTTGGGCTGGGGTCGAACACAGATACGCAGTATTTT. This translates into CSVGLGSNTDTQYF.

The V call is TRBV7-9, the J call TRBJ2-3, with TRBD2 identical over 10 bases. The J segment lost 4 bases and the V segment lost 3 bases, leaving 13 bases of the junction unmatched. Germline V lookup: CDR1 SEHNR, CDR2 FQNEAQ (reference sequence). The CDR3 loop spans 18 amino acids. The CDR3 spells CASSFPHRLAGVADTQYF. The CDR3, as DNA: TGTGCCAGCAGCTTCCCCCACCGCCTAGCGGGAGTCGCAGATACGCAGTATTTT.

This clone was observed at least ten times. J is TRBJ2-1 and V is TRBV4-2; no firm D call. The V end was cut by 0 bases, the J end by 6 bases, with 9 bases between. Germline CDR1 and CDR2: LGHNA and YNFKEQ. The CDR3 has 14 residues. The CDR3 region is CASSQDPLSNEQFF. CDR3 DNA: TGTGCCAGCAGCCAAGATCCCCTCTCCAATGAGCAGTTCTTC.

The chain has TRBV30 and TRBJ2-7; 7 bases are shared with TRBD2. This CDR3 region has 13 residues. Germline-derived CDR1 and CDR2 are GTSNPN and SVGIG (reference sequence). Trimming at V came to 1 base and at J to 10 bases, leaving 10 bases not matched to a gene. CDR3 in DNA: TGTGCCTGGAGTGCTGAGCGGGAAGGCAAACAGTACTTC. This codes for CAWSAEREGKQYF.

This clone has only a few counts. Other DNA sequences from this sample encode an identical CDR3 as well. The V gene is TRBV7-9, the J gene TRBJ2-7, with 8 positions matching TRBD1. The germline gives CDR1 SEHNR, CDR2 FQNEAQ (reference sequence). The CDR3 contains 14 residues. Losses at the gene ends were 5 bases for V and 3 bases for J; bases not matched to a gene: 6. The CDR3 is CASSPTTGVYEQYF. The CDR3 nucleotides are TGTGCCAGCAGCCCGACGACAGGGGTCTACGAGCAGTACTTC.

This clone was counted once. The gene calls are TRBV23-1 and TRBJ1-5; D gene unclear. TRBV23-1 qualifies as an ORF whose function is uncertain. The CDR3 has 11 residues. With 6 bases removed from V and 3 bases from J, the gap between germline ends came to 3 bases. The CDR3 DNA reads as TGCGCCAGCAGAGACAATCAGCCCCAGCATTTT. Translating it yields CASRDNQPQHF.

J is TRBJ1-1 and V is TRBV28, with D maybe TRBD1 (5 bases). This CDR3 has 14 amino acids. With 5 bases removed from V and 7 bases from J, the gap between germline ends came to 17 bases. Germline V gene lookup returns CDR1 MDHEN and CDR2 SYDVKM. CDR3 loop: CASSPPGRINEAFF. The DNA of the CDR3 is TGTGCCAGCAGTCCCCCGGGACGAATAAATGAAGCTTTCTTT.

V is TRBV18 and J is TRBJ1-1; D is uncertain. CDR1 KGHSH and CDR2 LQKENI come from the germline V gene. V was trimmed by 3 bases and J by 4 bases, leaving 12 bases between them. The CDR3 sequence is 14 residues long. The CDR3 DNA reads TGTGCCAGCTCACCTCAAAGCGGCGGCACTGAAGCTTTCTTT. This translates into CASSPQSGGTEAFF.

This chain links TRBV5-6 with TRBJ2-3, with D uncertain. The ends were cut back, 4 bases at V and 0 bases at J, with 15 bases in the middle. Germline loops: CDR1 SGHDT, CDR2 YYEEEE. The CDR3 spans 16 residues. CDR3 residues: CASSGFRVSSTDTQYF. The CDR3 DNA follows: TGTGCCAGCAGCGGGTTTAGGGTTTCTAGCACAGATACGCAGTATTTT.

The V and J genes are TRBV30 and TRBJ1-2; D is unclear. This CDR3 has 12 residues. Germline loops: CDR1 GTSNPN, CDR2 SVGIG (reference sequence). V was shortened by 2 bases and J by 2 bases, with 6 bases between the two germline ends. The CDR3 DNA is TGTGCCTGGAGTCCTCAAAACTATGGCTACACCTTC. This gives the protein CAWSPQNYGYTF.

This chain uses TRBV19 with TRBJ2-5, with D possibly matching TRBD1 (6 bases). V lost 3 bases, J lost 1 base, and 9 bases lay in between. CDR3 length: 14 residues. Per the germline V gene, CDR1 is LNHDA and CDR2 is SQIVND (reference sequence). DNA of the CDR3: TGTGCCAGTAGTATTGGGACAATCCAAGAGACCCAGTACTTC. Amino acids: CASSIGTIQETQYF.

The chain employs TRBV5-8 and TRBJ2-4, with 9 bases fitting TRBD1. J lost 4 bases, V lost 4 bases, and 6 bases had no gene match. Germline V lookup: CDR1 SGHTS, CDR2 YDEGEE. This CDR3 region has 15 residues. The CDR3 here is CASSGGQGPKNIQYF. The CDR3 region has the DNA TGTGCCAGCAGCGGGGGACAGGGTCCGAAAAACATTCAGTACTTC.